This T cell receptor beta chain was retrieved from a study of blood T cell repertoires in COVID-19 (dated by TCRdb to 2020 to 2021). For context, the study as a whole: Samples covering the acute and convalescent phases of COVID-19 were provided by collaborators in the United States, Italy and Spain. The material from the prospective study consisted of cDNA or gDNA derived from T cells, B-cell-depleted T cells, or PBMCs. The dataset comprised deeply sampled blood TCRbeta repertoires from subjects exposed to, actively infected with, or recovered from COVID-19. The repertoires were made available in a free public database intended to serve as a resource for research on the immune response to SARS-CoV-2. Samples came from the ongoing ImmuneRACE study (first 160 participants) plus 1,254 subjects from 6 global collaborators. Nearly every sample came with metadata listing a de-identified subject ID, COVID-19 status, age in years and sex. Where available, HLA class I and class II types were taken from metadata supplied by the sample provider and were not determined by assay-based typing. General study outcomes and caveats: The quantity of clinical and demographic metadata differed by source and by participant and was supplied without curation.

At one collaborating source in Seattle, patients were enrolled during active infection and were followed longitudinally through the course of disease. Each collaborating institution followed its own protocols to collect whole blood in K2EDTA tubes. For TCRbeta analysis, collaborators shipped samples as frozen whole blood, isolated PBMCs, or DNA extracted from either of those sample types. TCRbeta CDR3 regions were amplified from genomic DNA using the immunoSEQ Assay, a bias-controlled multiplex PCR. As for the authors' bioinformatics: The number of nucleated cells in each sample was estimated by amplification of reference gene primers within the assay. To quantify the absolute abundance of each unique TCRbeta CDR3 rearrangement, sequence reads were collapsed and filtered. Productive Simpson clonality was computed per sample as the square root of Simpson's diversity index over productive rearrangements. TCRdb limited this immuneACCESS table to in-frame rearrangements with V and J called. A share of clones is missing; checked studies link under half to unresolved V genes, and the rest is unexplained. V and J calls and clone size come straight from that table; D and trimming were deduced from the DNA. A total of 150,000 to 200,000 clones appear in this sample, roughly 82% of them only once. Approximately 8% of the sample lies in the top ten.

About this clone itself: Its target antigen remains unknown. No base quality information exists; no much larger clone differs at one position.

The source of this sequence is a woman aged 60-75 years with COVID-19, enrolled during active disease. Source material: peripheral blood.

CDR3 region: CASSLGDIVSGQPQHF. The nucleotide sequence reads as follows: TGTGCCAGCAGCTTAGGAGACATCGTTAGTGGTCAGCCCCAGCATTTT. This chain is built from TRBV7-8 and TRBJ1-5; no D gene is confidently identified. V is shortened by 1 base, J by 6 bases, and the region joining them spans 16 bases. Looking up the germline V gene yields CDR1 SGHVS and CDR2 FQNEAQ. From the cysteine up to the phenylalanine, the CDR3 has a length of 16 residues. The entry retains the CDR3 DNA only, 48 bases that are in frame from base 1.